This T cell receptor (beta chain) was observed in a study of OX40 agonist ivuxolimab in advanced cancers. Study-level information: Patients with prior anti-PD-1, anti-PD-L1 or anti-CTLA-4 therapy were eligible; approximately 40% had some.

This clone was detected once. Its specificity is not known. Regarding the study as a whole: There was clonal expansion of CD4+ and CD8+ blood T cells by week 6 at 0.1 to 3.0 mg/kg. Also present in some nonresponders was a low level of normalized T-cell clonal expansion. No determination was made of the antigen specificity of the expanded peripheral T cells.

Produced via immunoSEQ multiplex PCR; TCRdb's table is partial and in-frame only. The sample lists some 71,000 clones, more than 80% occurring once. The source was CD4+ or CD8+ T cells sorted from blood, collected in a trial of the OX40 agonist ivuxolimab. The TCR sequence derives from an adult with an advanced solid tumor such as melanoma, head and neck, liver or kidney cancer.

CDR3 amino acids: CASSEETVANSEAFF. CDR3 nucleotides: TGTGCCAGCAGTGAAGAGACCGTTGCGAATTCTGAAGCTTTCTTT. The chain carries TRBV2 and TRBJ1-1; the D is unclear. Germline CDR1 and CDR2: SNHLY and FYNNEI. The V end was cut by 1 base, the J end by 6 bases, with 15 bases between. This CDR3 has 15 residues.